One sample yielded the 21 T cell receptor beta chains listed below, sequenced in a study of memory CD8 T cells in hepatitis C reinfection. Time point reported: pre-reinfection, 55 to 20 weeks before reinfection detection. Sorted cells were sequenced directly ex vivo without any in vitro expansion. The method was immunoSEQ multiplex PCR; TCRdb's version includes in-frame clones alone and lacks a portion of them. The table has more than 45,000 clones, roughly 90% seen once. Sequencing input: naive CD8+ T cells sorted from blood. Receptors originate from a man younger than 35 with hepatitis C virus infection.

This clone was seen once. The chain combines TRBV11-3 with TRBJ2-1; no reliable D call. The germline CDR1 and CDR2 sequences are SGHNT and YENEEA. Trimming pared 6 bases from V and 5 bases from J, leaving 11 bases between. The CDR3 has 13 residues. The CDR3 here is CASSSPPDNEQFF. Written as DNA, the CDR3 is TGTGCCAGCAGTTCCCCCCCCGACAATGAGCAGTTCTTC.

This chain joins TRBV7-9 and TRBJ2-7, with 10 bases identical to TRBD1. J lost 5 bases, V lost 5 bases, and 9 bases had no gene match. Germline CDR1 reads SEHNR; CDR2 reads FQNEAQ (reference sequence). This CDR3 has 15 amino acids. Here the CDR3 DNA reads TGTGCCAGCAGCGAGGGACAGGGGAGGGGAGACGAGCAGTACTTC. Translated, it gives CASSEGQGRGDEQYF.

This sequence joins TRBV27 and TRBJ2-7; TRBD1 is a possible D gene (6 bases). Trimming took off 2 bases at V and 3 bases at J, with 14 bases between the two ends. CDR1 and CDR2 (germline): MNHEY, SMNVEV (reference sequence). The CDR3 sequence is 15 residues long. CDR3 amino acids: CASSLDGQSFYEQYF. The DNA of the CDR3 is TGTGCCAGCAGTTTAGATGGACAGAGTTTCTACGAGCAGTACTTC.

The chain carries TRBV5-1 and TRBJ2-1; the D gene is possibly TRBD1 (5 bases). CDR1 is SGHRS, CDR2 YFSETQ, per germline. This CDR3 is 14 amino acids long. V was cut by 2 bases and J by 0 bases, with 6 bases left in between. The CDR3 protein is CASSFQGSYNEQFF. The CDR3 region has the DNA TGCGCCAGCAGCTTTCAGGGCTCCTACAATGAGCAGTTCTTC.

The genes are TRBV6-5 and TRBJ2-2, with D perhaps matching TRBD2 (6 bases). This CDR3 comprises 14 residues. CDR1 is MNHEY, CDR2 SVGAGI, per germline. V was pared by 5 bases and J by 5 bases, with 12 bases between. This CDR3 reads CASSDWGDTGELFF. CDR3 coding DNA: TGTGCCAGCAGTGATTGGGGGGATACCGGGGAGCTGTTTTTT.

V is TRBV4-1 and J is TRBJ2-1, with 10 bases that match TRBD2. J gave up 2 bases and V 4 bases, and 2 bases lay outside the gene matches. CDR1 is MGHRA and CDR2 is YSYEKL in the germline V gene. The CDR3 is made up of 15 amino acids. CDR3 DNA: TGCGCCAGCAGCCTCCTAGCGGGAGCCTACAATGAGCAGTTCTTC. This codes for CASSLLAGAYNEQFF.

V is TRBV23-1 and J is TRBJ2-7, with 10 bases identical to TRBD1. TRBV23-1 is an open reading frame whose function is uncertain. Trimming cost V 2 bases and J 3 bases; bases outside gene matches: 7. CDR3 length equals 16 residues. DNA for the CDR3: TGCGCCAGCAGTCAACCGGGACAGGGGTCCTTCTACGAGCAGTACTTC. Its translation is CASSQPGQGSFYEQYF.

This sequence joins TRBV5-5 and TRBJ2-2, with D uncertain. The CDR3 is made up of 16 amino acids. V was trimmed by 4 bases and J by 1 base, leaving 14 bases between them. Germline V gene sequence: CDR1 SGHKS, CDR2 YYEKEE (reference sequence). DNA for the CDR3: TGTGCCAGCAGCCCCCGTAGATTTCAGAACACCGGGGAGCTGTTTTTT. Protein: CASSPRRFQNTGELFF. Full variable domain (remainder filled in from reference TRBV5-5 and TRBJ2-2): DAGVTQSPTHLIKTRGQQVTLRCSPISGHKSVSWYQQVLGQGPQFIFQYYEKEERGRGNFPDRFSARQFPNYSSELNVNALLLGDSALYLCASSPRRFQNTGELFFGEGSRLTVL.

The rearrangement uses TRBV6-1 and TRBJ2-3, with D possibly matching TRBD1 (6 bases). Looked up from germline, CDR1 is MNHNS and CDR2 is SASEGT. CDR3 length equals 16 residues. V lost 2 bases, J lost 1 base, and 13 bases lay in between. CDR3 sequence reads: CASSENRAFGTDTQYF. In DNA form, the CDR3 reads TGTGCCAGCAGTGAAAACAGGGCTTTCGGCACAGATACGCAGTATTTT.

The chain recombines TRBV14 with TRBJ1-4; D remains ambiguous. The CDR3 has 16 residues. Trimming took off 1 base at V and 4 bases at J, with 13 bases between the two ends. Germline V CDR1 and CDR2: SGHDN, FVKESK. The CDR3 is CASSQGADYSNEKLFF. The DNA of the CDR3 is TGTGCCAGCAGCCAAGGGGCAGATTATAGTAATGAAAAACTGTTTTTT.

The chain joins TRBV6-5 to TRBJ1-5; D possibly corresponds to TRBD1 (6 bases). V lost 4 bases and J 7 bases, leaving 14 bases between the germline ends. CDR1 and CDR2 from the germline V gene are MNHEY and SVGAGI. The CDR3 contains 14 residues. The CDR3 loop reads CASSSGGRGQPQHF. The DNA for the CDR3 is TGTGCCAGCAGTTCGGGGGGGAGGGGGCAGCCCCAGCATTTT.

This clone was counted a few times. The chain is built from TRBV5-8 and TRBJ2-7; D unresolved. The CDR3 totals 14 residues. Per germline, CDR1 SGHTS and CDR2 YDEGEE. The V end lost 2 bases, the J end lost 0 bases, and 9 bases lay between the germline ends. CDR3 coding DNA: TGTGCCAGCAGCTTAATACCCAGCTCCTACGAGCAGTACTTC. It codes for CASSLIPSSYEQYF.

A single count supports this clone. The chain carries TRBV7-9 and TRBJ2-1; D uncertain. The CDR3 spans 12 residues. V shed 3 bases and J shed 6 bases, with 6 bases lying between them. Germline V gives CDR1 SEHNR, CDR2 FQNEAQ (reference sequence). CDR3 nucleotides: TGTGCCAGCAGCTTGAGCCCCAATGAGCAGTTCTTC. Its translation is CASSLSPNEQFF.

CDR3 region: CASSTMSVHNEQFF. The CDR3 DNA reads TGTGCCAGCAGCACAATGAGCGTGCACAATGAGCAGTTCTTC. This rearrangement joins TRBV27 to TRBJ2-1, with D hard to call. V was pared by 6 bases and J by 5 bases, with 14 bases between. The CDR3 loop spans 14 amino acids. The V gene's germline CDR1 is MNHEY and CDR2 SMNVEV (reference sequence).

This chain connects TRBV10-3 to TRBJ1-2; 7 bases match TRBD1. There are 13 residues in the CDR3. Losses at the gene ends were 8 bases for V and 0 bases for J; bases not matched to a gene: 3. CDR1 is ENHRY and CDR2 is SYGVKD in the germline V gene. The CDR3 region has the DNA TGTGCCATCCAAGGGGGCTCTAACTATGGCTACACCTTC. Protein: CAIQGGSNYGYTF.

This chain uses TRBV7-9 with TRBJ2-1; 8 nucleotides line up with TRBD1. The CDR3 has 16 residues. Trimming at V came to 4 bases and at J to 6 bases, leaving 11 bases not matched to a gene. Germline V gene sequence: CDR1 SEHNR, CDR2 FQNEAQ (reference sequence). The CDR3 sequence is CASSSTGTGLFNEQFF. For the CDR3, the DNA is TGTGCCAGCAGCTCAACCGGGACAGGTCTATTCAATGAGCAGTTCTTC.

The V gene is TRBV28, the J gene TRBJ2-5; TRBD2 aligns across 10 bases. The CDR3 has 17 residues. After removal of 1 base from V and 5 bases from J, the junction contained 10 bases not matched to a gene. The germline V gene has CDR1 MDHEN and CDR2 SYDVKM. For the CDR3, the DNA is TGTGCCAGCAGTTTATCACCAGGGACTAGCGATTACGAGACCCAGTACTTC. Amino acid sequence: CASSLSPGTSDYETQYF.

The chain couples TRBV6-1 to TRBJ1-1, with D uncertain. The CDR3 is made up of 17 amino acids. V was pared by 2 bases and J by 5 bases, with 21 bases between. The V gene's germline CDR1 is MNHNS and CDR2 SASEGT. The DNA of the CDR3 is TGTGCCAGCAGTGAATGGGGTATATCGGGGTTTGGAACTGAAGCTTTCTTT. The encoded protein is CASSEWGISGFGTEAFF.

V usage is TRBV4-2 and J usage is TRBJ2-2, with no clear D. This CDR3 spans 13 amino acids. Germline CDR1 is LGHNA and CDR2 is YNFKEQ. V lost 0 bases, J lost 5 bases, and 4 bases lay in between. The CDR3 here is CASSQDQTGELFF. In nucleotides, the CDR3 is TGTGCCAGCAGCCAAGATCAAACCGGGGAGCTGTTTTTT.

The CDR3 sequence is CSVEDPEQISGEQFF. The CDR3 nucleotides are TGCAGCGTTGAAGACCCAGAACAGATCTCCGGTGAGCAGTTCTTC. The chain is built from TRBV29-1 and TRBJ2-1; no clear D gene. The germline V gene has CDR1 SQVTM and CDR2 ANQGSEA. The CDR3 runs to 15 residues. Trimming stripped 0 bases from V and 9 bases from J, with 18 bases between.

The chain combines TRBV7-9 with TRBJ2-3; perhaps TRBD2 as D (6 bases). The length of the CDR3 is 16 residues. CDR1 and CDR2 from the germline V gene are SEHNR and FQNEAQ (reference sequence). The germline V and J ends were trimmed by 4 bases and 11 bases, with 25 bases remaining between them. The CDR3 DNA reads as TGTGCCAGCAGCTCTGTCGGGACTGGATTTGTCTGGTTGCAGTATTTT. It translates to CASSSVGTGFVWLQYF.